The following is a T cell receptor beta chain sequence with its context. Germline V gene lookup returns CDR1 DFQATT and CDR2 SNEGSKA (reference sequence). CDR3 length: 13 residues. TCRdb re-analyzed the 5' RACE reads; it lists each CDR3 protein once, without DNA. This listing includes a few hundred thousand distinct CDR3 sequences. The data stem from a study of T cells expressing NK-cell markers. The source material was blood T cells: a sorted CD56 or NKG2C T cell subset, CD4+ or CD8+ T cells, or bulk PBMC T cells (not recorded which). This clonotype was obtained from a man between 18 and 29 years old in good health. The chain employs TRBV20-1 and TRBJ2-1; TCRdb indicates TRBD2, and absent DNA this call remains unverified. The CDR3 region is CSATAKGLAAQFF.